One sample yielded the 15 T cell receptor beta chains listed below, sequenced in a study of blood T cell repertoires in COVID-19. Produced via immunoSEQ multiplex PCR; TCRdb's table is partial and in-frame only. The sample carries approximately 180,000 clones, 70% to 90% recorded once. The sequenced sample consisted of peripheral blood. The source is a man aged 55 to 69 with acute or convalescent COVID-19.

This clone was recorded once. The CDR3 loop reads CASGLQGLPQHF. CDR3 DNA: TGTGCTAGTGGTCTACAGGGCCTGCCCCAGCATTTT. The gene calls are TRBV12-5 and TRBJ1-5; the D gene is possibly TRBD1 (6 bases). Germline CDR1 and CDR2: LGHNT and FRNRAP. The CDR3 covers 12 residues. The V end was cut by 5 bases, the J end by 9 bases, with 11 bases between.

The chain links TRBV4-2 to TRBJ2-1; 9 nucleotides line up with TRBD2. CDR3 length equals 15 residues. V trimming: 4 bases; J trimming: 9 bases; junction bases outside the gene matches: 10. In germline, CDR1 is LGHNA, CDR2 YNFKEQ. DNA of the CDR3: TGTGCCAGCAGCCTGATTAGCGGGAGTCAAGGTGAGCAGTTCTTC. This codes for CASSLISGSQGEQFF.

The V gene is TRBV3-1 (or the pseudogene TRBV3-2), the J gene TRBJ1-1; a possible D gene is TRBD1 (6 bases). Trimming took off 2 bases at V and 5 bases at J, with 12 bases between the two ends. The CDR3 runs 14 residues. Germline V lookup: CDR1 LGHDT, CDR2 YNNKEL (reference sequence). The CDR3 loop is CASSQFTGYTEAFF. CDR3 nucleotide sequence: TGTGCCAGCAGCCAATTCACAGGGTATACTGAAGCTTTCTTT.

The V call is TRBV5-4, the J call TRBJ2-2; TRBD1 agrees at 9 bases. This CDR3 comprises 15 residues. Germline CDR1 reads SGHNT; CDR2 reads YYREEE (reference sequence). Losses at the gene ends were 4 bases for V and 1 base for J; bases not matched to a gene: 2. The DNA of the CDR3 is TGTGCCAGCAGCATGGGACAGGGGAACACCGGGGAGCTGTTTTTT. It codes for CASSMGQGNTGELFF.

The chain joins TRBV11-2 to TRBJ2-7; D not certain. V lost 3 bases to trimming and J lost 3 bases, with 9 bases between them. Germline lookup yields CDR1 SGHAT and CDR2 FQNNGV. This CDR3 has 13 residues. This chain's CDR3 is CASSFAQNYEQYF. CDR3 in DNA: TGTGCCAGCAGCTTCGCACAAAACTACGAGCAGTACTTC.

The chain employs TRBV11-1 and TRBJ2-7, with 8 nucleotides matching TRBD2. The V gene's germline CDR1 is SGHAT and CDR2 FQDESV (reference sequence). This CDR3 has 14 residues. With 5 bases clipped from V and 0 bases from J, the junction kept 3 bases outside the gene matches. For the CDR3, the DNA is TGTGCCAGCAGCCGAGCGGGAGCCTCCTACGAGCAGTACTTC. This translates into CASSRAGASYEQYF.

The chain is built from TRBV7-2 and TRBJ2-7; 13 nucleotides align to TRBD2. Germline V gene data show CDR1 as SGHTA and CDR2 as FQGNSA. The CDR3 is made up of 15 amino acids. V lost 3 bases and J lost 5; bases outside the gene matches: 4. Written as DNA, the CDR3 is TGTGCCAGCAGCTTGGGACTAGCGGGAATCAACGAGCAGTACTTC. Translation: CASSLGLAGINEQYF. The complete variable domain, with remaining parts taken from reference TRBV7-2 and TRBJ2-7, reads GAGVSQSPSNKVTEKGKDVELRCDPISGHTALYWYRQSLGQGLEFLIYFQGNSAPDKSGLPSDRFSAERTGGSVSTLTIQRTQQEDSAVYLCASSLGLAGINEQYFGPGTRLTVT.

The chain has TRBV7-3 and TRBJ2-7, with 7 bases lining up with TRBD2. The CDR3 is made up of 15 amino acids. Looked up from germline, CDR1 is SGHTA and CDR2 is FQGTGA. Trimming cost V 2 bases and J 4 bases; bases outside gene matches: 8. Written as DNA, the CDR3 is TGTGCCAGCAGCTTAGCGGGAGCCCATTATTACGAGCAGTACTTC. Protein: CASSLAGAHYYEQYF.

This clone has a handful of counts. This rearrangement joins TRBV5-4 to TRBJ1-4, with 8 bases lining up with TRBD1. J gave up 5 bases and V 4 bases, and 4 bases lay outside the gene matches. CDR3 length: 14 amino acids. Germline-derived CDR1 and CDR2 are SGHNT and YYREEE (reference sequence). For the CDR3, the DNA is TGTGCCAGCAGCCCAGGGGGCGAAAATGAAAAACTGTTTTTT. This translates into CASSPGGENEKLFF.

CDR3: CASNPRRGSGQPQHF. The CDR3 DNA is TGTGCCAGTAACCCGAGAAGGGGATCCGGACAGCCCCAGCATTTT. The J gene is TRBJ1-5, the V gene TRBV19; tentative D call: TRBD1 (5 bases). The CDR3 covers 15 residues. V was clipped by 7 bases and J by 7 bases, with 20 bases between them. CDR1 is LNHDA and CDR2 is SQIVND in the germline V gene (reference sequence).

CDR3 sequence reads: CASSLDRGRKPQHF. CDR3 nucleotides: TGTGCCAGCAGCTTAGACAGGGGTAGGAAGCCCCAGCATTTT. This chain uses TRBV7-2 with TRBJ1-5; 7 nucleotides line up with TRBD1. Germline V gene lookup returns CDR1 SGHTA and CDR2 FQGNSA. The J segment lost 8 bases and the V segment lost 1 base, leaving 5 bases of the junction unmatched. The CDR3 is 14 residues long.

A few counts support this clone. The chain couples TRBV21-1 to TRBJ2-2; the listed D gene, TRBD2, was not tested against the DNA. TRBV21-1 is annotated as a pseudogene. This CDR3 has 14 amino acids. The CDR3 here is CASSNKLNTGELFF. CDR3 in DNA: TGTGCCAGCAGCAATAAGCTGAACACCGGGGAGCTGTTTTTT.

This chain joins TRBV10-3 and TRBJ2-2, with D possibly TRBD2 on 6 matching bases. The CDR3 runs to 15 residues. Germline-derived CDR1 and CDR2 are ENHRY and SYGVKD. The germline V and J ends were trimmed by 4 bases and 1 base, with 10 bases remaining between them. CDR3 nucleotide sequence: TGTGCCATCAGTGGGACTAAAATGAACACCGGGGAGCTGTTTTTT. This gives the protein CAISGTKMNTGELFF.

CDR3 sequence (DNA): TGCGCCAGCAGCCTCCTATTTGGAACTAATGAAAAACTGTTTTTT. Its protein product is CASSLLFGTNEKLFF. This chain links TRBV5-1 with TRBJ1-4, with unresolved D. There are 15 residues in the CDR3. Trimming took 4 bases from V and 1 from J, leaving 11 bases between them. Germline values: CDR1 SGHRS, CDR2 YFSETQ.

The rearrangement links TRBV6-5 to TRBJ1-4; 9 positions agree with TRBD1. The CDR3 is 15 amino acids. CDR1 and CDR2 from the germline V gene are MNHEY and SVGAGI. V lost 5 bases and J lost 8; bases outside the gene matches: 9. CDR3 sequence: CASSTGQGNQEKLFF. DNA for the CDR3: TGTGCCAGCAGTACAGGACAGGGGAATCAGGAAAAACTGTTTTTT.